Listed here are 6 T cell receptor beta chains from one sample, sequenced in a study of cytomegalovirus exposure and HLA in healthy donors. It was with 60 Vbeta and 13 Jbeta primers that the PCR ran. Clones were sequenced by immunoSEQ multiplex PCR, and TCRdb holds only the in-frame ones, with some missing. This sample has about 130,000 clones, with around 80% found just once. What was sequenced was PBMCs. The receptors were gathered from a man younger than 40 in good health and CMV-seronegative.

The chain links TRBV6-1 to TRBJ1-6; D is ambiguous. Trimming stripped 4 bases from V and 0 bases from J, with 13 bases between. CDR3 length: 17 residues. The germline CDR1 and CDR2 sequences are MNHNS and SASEGT. The CDR3 sequence: CASSGRRGSSYNSPLHF. In nucleotides, the CDR3 is TGTGCCAGCAGTGGTAGACGGGGTAGCTCCTATAATTCACCCCTCCACTTT.

V gene TRBV28 combines with J gene TRBJ2-2; a possible D gene is TRBD1 (5 bases). V dropped 7 bases and J dropped 4 bases, with 10 bases sitting between them. CDR3 size: 13 residues. Germline lookup yields CDR1 MDHEN and CDR2 SYDVKM. The CDR3, as DNA: TGTGCCAGCATTCAGGGAAGCACCGGGGAGCTGTTTTTT. Protein sequence: CASIQGSTGELFF.

The rearrangement links TRBV6-5 to TRBJ2-2; no reliable D call. Trimming took off 6 bases at V and 10 bases at J, with 12 bases between the two ends. This CDR3 comprises 12 residues. Germline V gene data show CDR1 as MNHEY and CDR2 as SVGAGI. The CDR3 spells CASSLLGVELFF. Written as DNA, the CDR3 is TGTGCCAGCAGCCTGCTAGGTGTGGAGCTGTTTTTT.

The chain couples TRBV27 to TRBJ2-3, with a tentative D call TRBD2 (6 bases). CDR1 and CDR2 (germline): MNHEY, SMNVEV (reference sequence). V lost 0 bases to trimming and J lost 5 bases, with 15 bases between them. The CDR3 totals 16 residues. The CDR3 DNA reads TGTGCCAGCAGTTTATCGGGTACGGGGAGGAGAGATACGCAGTATTTT. Translated, it gives CASSLSGTGRRDTQYF.

The chain couples TRBV5-6 to TRBJ2-1; the D is unclear. Germline V lookup: CDR1 SGHDT, CDR2 YYEEEE. The CDR3 spans 11 residues. With 0 bases removed from V and 9 bases from J, the gap between germline ends came to 4 bases. Written as DNA, the CDR3 is TGTGCCAGCAGCTTGGCGGGTGAGCAGTTCTTC. It codes for CASSLAGEQFF. Looking up the rest from reference TRBV5-6 and TRBJ2-1 gives the full variable domain: DAGVTQSPTHLIKTRGQQVTLRCSPKSGHDTVSWYQQALGQGPQFIFQYYEEEERQRGNFPDRFSGHQFPNYSSELNVNALLLGDSALYLCASSLAGEQFFGPGTRLTVL.

Only a few counts were recorded for this clone. This sequence joins TRBV15 and TRBJ2-6; the D is unclear. Trimming cost V 0 bases and J 0 bases, with 3 bases left between them. The germline V gene has CDR1 LNHNV and CDR2 YYDKDF (reference sequence). There are 15 residues in the CDR3. DNA for the CDR3: TGTGCCACCAGCAGAGATCGCTCTGGGGCCAACGTCCTGACTTTC. Translated: CATSRDRSGANVLTF.